This TCR beta chain was obtained from a study of graft-versus-host responses after intestinal transplantation. The study's findings and limits: Recipient marrow contained GvH clones, some of which appeared first in ileum or blood.

Here immunoSEQ multiplex PCR was the method, and the copy in TCRdb shows in-frame clones only, minus some. The sample has 35,000 to 50,000 clones, 90% to 95% seen once. With regard to this clone: Its antigen is currently unknown.

The TCR was taken from a human donor who was the organ donor for an intestinal transplant. The material was unstimulated CD8+ T cells sorted from spleen or lymph node cells, obtained before transplant.

The CDR3 coding sequence is TGTGCCAGCAGTTTATCGGGACTAGCGGGGGGGAAAGACAATGAGCAGTTCTTC. It encodes CASSLSGLAGGKDNEQFF. V is TRBV28 and J is TRBJ2-1; 16 nucleotides align to TRBD2. The trim removed 1 base at V and 5 bases at J, leaving 5 bases unmatched. The CDR3 consists of 18 residues. Germline CDR1 and CDR2: MDHEN and SYDVKM.